This T cell receptor (beta chain) appears in the sequencing data of a study of cytomegalovirus exposure and HLA in healthy donors. Vbeta (60) and Jbeta (13) primers were used in the PCR. Here immunoSEQ multiplex PCR was the method, and the copy in TCRdb shows in-frame clones only, minus some. The data show under 150,000 clones, over 65% seen once. Trimming took 11 bases from V and 2 from J, leaving 15 bases between them. The CDR3 runs 13 residues. CDR1 MNHNS and CDR2 SASEGT come from the germline V gene. The sequence came from a woman aged 18 to 35 in good health and CMV-seronegative. Material for sequencing was PBMCs. The V and J genes are TRBV6-1 and TRBJ1-1; TRBD1 is a possible D gene (5 bases). CDR3 DNA: TGTGCCGGGGCAAGGGCGGGAAACACTGAAGCTTTCTTT. Its protein product is CAGARAGNTEAFF.